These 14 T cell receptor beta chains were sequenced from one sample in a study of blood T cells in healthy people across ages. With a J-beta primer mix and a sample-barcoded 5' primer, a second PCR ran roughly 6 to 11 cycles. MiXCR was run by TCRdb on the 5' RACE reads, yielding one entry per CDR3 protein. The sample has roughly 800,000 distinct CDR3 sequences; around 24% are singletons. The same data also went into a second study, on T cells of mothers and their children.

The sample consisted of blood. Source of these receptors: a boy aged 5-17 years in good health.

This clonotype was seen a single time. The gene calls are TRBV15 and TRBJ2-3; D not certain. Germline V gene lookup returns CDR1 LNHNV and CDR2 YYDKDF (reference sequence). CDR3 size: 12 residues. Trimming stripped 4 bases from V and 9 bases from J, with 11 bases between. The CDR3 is CATSTYGGTQYF. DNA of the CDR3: TGTGCCACCAGCACCTATGGCGGCACGCAGTATTTT.

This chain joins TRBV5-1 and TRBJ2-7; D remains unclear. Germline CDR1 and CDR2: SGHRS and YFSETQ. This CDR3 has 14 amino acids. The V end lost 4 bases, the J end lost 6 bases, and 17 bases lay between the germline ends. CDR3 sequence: CASSPTHSKGEQYF. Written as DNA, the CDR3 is TGCGCCAGCAGCCCGACCCATTCTAAGGGCGAGCAGTACTTC.

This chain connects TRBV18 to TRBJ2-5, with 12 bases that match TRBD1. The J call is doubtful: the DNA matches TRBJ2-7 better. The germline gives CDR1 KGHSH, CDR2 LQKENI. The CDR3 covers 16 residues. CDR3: CASSPGTGGIRYEQYF. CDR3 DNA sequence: TGTGCCAGCTCACCAGGGACAGGGGGCATACGTTACGAGCAGTACTTC.

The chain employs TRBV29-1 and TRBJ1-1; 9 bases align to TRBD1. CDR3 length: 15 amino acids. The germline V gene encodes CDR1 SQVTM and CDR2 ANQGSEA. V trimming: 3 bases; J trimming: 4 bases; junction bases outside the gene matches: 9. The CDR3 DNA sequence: TGCAGCGTTGATAAGGCGGAGACAGGGGGCACTGAAGCTTTCTTT. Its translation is CSVDKAETGGTEAFF.

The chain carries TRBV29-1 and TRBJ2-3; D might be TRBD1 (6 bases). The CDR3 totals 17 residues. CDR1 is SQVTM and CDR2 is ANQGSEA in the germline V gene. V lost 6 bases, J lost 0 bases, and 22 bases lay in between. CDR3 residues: CSVTPGTPGLSTDTQYF. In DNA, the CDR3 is TGCAGCGTCACCCCAGGGACACCAGGCCTTAGCACAGATACGCAGTATTTT.

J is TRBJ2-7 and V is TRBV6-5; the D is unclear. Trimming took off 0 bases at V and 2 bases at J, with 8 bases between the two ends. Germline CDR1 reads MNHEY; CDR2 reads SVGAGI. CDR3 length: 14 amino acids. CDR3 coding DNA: TGTGCCAGCAGTTACTCTATTGCTACCTACGAGCAGTACTTC. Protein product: CASSYSIATYEQYF.

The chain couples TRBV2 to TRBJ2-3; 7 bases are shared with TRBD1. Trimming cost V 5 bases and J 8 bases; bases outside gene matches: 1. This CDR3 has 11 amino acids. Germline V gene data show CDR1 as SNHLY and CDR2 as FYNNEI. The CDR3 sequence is CASSTGVTQYF. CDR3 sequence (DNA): TGTGCCAGCAGTACAGGGGTTACGCAGTATTTT.

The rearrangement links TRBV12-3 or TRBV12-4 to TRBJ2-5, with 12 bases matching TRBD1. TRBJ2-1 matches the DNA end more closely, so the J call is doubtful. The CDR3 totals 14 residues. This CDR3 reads CASKTGTGGSEQFF. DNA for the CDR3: TGTGCCAGCAAAACCGGGACAGGGGGCTCTGAGCAGTTCTTC.

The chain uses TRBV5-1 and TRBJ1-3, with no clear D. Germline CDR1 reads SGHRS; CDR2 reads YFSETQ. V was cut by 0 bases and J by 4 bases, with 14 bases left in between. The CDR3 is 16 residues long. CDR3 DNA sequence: TGCGCCAGCAGCTTGGATCCGGGTTTAGGAGGAAACACCATATATTTT. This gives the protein CASSLDPGLGGNTIYF.

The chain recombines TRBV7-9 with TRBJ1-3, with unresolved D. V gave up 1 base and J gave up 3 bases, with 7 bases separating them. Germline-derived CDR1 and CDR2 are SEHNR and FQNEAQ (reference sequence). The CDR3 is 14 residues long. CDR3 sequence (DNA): TGTGCCAGCAGCTTAGGTGACGTTGGAAACACCATATATTTT. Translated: CASSLGDVGNTIYF.

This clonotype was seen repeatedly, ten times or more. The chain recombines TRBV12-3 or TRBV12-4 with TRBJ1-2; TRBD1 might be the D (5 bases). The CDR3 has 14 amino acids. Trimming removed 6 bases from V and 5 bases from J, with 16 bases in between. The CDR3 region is CASRPTGLGYGYTF. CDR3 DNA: TGTGCCAGCAGGCCAACGGGACTGGGATATGGCTACACCTTC.

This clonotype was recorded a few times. The DNA for the CDR3 is TGTGCCAGCAGTTACTCAGCAGGGGTGGATGAGCAGTTCTTC. Amino acids: CASSYSAGVDEQFF. The chain recombines TRBV6-5 with TRBJ2-1; D is perhaps TRBD1 (6 bases). V gave up 0 bases and J gave up 8 bases, with 11 bases separating them. CDR3 length: 14 residues. Germline-derived CDR1 and CDR2 are MNHEY and SVGAGI.

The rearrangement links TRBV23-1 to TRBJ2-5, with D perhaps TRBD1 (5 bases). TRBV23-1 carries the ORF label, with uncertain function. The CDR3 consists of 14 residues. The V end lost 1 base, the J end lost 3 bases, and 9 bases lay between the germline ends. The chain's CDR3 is CASSQLAGKETQYF. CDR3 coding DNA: TGCGCCAGCAGTCAATTGGCAGGGAAAGAGACCCAGTACTTC.

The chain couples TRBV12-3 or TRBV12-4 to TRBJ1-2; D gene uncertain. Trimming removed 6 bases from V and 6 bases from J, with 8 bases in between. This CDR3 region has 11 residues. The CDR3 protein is CASSLSHGYTF. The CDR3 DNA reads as TGTGCCAGCAGCCTTTCCCATGGCTACACCTTC.